This entry is about one T cell receptor (beta chain). The CDR3 has 15 residues. Trimming stripped 5 bases from V and 9 bases from J, with 19 bases between. Germline-derived CDR1 and CDR2 are SGHAT and FQNNGV. The data were taken from a study of Ad26.COV2.S vaccination and SARS-CoV-2 variants. Treatment of the sample: 19 received Ad26.COV2.S at low or high dose, single or two shots; about 5 received placebo; per-sample allocation not given. All samples were drawn on day 63, counting from the first vaccine or placebo injection. Boston supplied an adult donor aged 18-55 years. Sequencing was performed with immunoSEQ multiplex PCR; in TCRdb, only in-frame clones are kept and a portion is missing. The sample consists of about half a million clones, 70% to 90% of them appearing once.

The sample consisted of peripheral blood, taken in a trial of Ad26.COV2.S vaccine versus placebo. The J gene is TRBJ1-4, the V gene TRBV11-2; tentatively, D is TRBD1 (5 bases). The sequence came from a person between 18 and 65 years old who received the Ad26.COV2.S COVID-19 vaccine or a placebo. CDR3 bases: TGTGCCAGCAGCCCTACAGGCGCGGATGAGCAAAAACTGTTTTTT. This gives the protein CASSPTGADEQKLFF.